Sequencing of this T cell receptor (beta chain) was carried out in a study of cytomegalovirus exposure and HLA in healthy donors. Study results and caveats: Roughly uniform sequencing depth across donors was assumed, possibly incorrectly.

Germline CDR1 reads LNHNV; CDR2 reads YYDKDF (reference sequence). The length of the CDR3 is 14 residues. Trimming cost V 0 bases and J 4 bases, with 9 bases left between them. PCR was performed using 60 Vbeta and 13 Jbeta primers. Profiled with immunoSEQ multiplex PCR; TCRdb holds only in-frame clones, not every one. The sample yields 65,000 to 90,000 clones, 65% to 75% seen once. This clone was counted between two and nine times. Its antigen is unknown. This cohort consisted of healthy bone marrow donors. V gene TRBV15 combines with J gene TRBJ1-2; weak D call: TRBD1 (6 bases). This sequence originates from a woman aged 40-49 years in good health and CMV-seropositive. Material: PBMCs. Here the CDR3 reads CATSREQGPYGYTF. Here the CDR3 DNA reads TGTGCCACCAGCAGAGAACAGGGTCCCTATGGCTACACCTTC.